This TCR beta chain was identified during a study of blood T cells in healthy people across ages. V lost 4 bases and J lost 4; bases outside the gene matches: 6. The CDR3 covers 14 residues. The V gene's germline CDR1 is SGHRS and CDR2 YFSETQ. Each individual donor underwent a draw of approximately 10 milliliters of peripheral blood. A J-beta primer mix and a sample-barcoded 5' primer were used in a second PCR of roughly 7 to 12 cycles. Every cDNA molecule bore a tag from a template-switch adaptor containing 12 random nucleotides. TCRdb processed the 5' RACE reads anew with MiXCR; each CDR3 protein has one entry. The sample yields 500,000 to 600,000 distinct CDR3 sequences, 27% seen once.

This chain joins TRBV5-1 and TRBJ1-2, with TRBD1 identical over 8 bases. Sequenced: blood. This receptor was obtained from a woman aged 70-85 years in good health. CDR3 protein: CASSAQGTGYGYTF. In nucleotides, the CDR3 is TGCGCCAGCAGCGCCCAGGGGACAGGCTATGGCTACACCTTC.